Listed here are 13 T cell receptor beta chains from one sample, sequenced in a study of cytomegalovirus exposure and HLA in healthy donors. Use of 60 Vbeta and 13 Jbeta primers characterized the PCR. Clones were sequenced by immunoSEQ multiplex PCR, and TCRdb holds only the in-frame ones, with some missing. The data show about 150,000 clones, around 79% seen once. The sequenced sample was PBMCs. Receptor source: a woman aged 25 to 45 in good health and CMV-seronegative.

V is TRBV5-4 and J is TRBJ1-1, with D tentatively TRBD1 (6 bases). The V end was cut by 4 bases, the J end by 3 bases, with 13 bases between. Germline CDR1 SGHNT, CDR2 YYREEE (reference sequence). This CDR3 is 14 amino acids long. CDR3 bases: TGTGCCAGCAGCCACTACAGGGTAGACACTGAAGCTTTCTTT. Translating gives CASSHYRVDTEAFF.

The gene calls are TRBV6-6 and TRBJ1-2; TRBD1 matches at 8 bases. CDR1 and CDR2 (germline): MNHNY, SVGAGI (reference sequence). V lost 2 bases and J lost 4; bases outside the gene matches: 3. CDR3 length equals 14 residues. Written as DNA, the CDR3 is TGTGCCAGCAGTTACCCAGGGGGCTTCTATGGCTACACCTTC. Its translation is CASSYPGGFYGYTF.

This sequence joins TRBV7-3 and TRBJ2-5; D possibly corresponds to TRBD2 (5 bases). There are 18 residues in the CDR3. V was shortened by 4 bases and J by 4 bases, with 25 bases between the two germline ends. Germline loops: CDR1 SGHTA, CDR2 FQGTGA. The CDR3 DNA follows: TGTGCCAGCAGCTCTAGTAGCGCCCGGGGATCAGTTAGAGAGACCCAGTACTTC. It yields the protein CASSSSSARGSVRETQYF.

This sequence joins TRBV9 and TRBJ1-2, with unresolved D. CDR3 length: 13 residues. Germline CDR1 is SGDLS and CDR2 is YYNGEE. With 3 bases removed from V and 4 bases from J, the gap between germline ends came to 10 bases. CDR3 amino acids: CASSDPGSYGYTF. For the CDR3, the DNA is TGTGCCAGCAGCGACCCCGGTAGCTATGGCTACACCTTC.

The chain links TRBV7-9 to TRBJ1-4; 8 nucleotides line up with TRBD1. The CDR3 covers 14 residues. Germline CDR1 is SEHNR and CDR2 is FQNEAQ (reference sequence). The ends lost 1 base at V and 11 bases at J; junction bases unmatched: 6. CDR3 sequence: CASSLGGGQEKLFF. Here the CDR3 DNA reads TGTGCCAGCAGCTTAGGGGGGGGACAGGAGAAACTGTTTTTT.

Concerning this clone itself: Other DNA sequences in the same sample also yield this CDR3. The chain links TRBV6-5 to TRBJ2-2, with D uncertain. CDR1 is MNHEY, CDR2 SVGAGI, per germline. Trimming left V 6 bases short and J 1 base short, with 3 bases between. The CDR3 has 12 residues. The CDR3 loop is CASSRNTGELFF. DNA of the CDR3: TGTGCCAGCAGCAGGAACACCGGGGAGCTGTTTTTT.

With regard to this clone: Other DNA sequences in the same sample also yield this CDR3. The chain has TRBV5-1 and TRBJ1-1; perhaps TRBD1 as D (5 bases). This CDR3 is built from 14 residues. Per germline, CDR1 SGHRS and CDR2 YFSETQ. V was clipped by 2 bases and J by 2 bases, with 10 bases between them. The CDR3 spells CASSLRRGNTEAFF. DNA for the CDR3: TGCGCCAGCAGCTTACGAAGGGGAAACACTGAAGCTTTCTTT.

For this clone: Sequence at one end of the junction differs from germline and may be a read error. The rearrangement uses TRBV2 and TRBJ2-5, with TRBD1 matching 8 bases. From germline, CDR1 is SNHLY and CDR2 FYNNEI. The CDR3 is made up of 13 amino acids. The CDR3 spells CASSAPRQGKLDF. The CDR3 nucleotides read TGTGCCAGCAGTGCCCCTCGACAGGGGAAGTTAGACTTC.

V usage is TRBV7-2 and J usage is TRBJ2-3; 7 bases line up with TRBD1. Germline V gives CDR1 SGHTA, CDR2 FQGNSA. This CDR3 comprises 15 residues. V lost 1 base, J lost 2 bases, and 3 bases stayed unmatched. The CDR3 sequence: CASSLGGQHTDTQYF. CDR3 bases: TGTGCCAGCAGCTTAGGGGGACAGCACACAGATACGCAGTATTTT. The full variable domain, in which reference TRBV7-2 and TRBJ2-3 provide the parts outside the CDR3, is GAGVSQSPSNKVTEKGKDVELRCDPISGHTALYWYRQSLGQGLEFLIYFQGNSAPDKSGLPSDRFSAERTGGSVSTLTIQRTQQEDSAVYLCASSLGGQHTDTQYFGPGTRLTVL.

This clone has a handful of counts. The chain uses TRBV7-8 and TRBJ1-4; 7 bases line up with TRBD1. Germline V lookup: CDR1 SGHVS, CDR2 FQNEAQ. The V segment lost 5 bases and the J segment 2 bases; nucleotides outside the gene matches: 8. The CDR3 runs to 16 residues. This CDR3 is CASSTPPGGTNEKLFF. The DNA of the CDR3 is TGTGCCAGCAGCACCCCCCCAGGGGGTACTAATGAAAAACTGTTTTTT.

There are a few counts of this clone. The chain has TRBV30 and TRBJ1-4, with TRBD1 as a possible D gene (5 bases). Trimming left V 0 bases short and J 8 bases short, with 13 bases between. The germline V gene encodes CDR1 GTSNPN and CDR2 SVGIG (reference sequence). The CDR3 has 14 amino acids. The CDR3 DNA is TGTGCCTGGAGTGTGTGGCAGGGTGGGGAAAAACTGTTTTTT. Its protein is CAWSVWQGGEKLFF.

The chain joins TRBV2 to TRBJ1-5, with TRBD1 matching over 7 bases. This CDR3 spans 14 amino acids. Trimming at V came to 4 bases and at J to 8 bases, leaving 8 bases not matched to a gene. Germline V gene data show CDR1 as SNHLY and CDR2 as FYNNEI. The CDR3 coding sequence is TGTGCCAGCAGTGGATACAGGGGCGGTGAGCCCCAGCATTTT. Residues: CASSGYRGGEPQHF.

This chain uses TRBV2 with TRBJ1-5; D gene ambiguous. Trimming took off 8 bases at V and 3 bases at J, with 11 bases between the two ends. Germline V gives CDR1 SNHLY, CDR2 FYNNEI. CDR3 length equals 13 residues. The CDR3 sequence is CASGRGYNQPQHF. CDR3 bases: TGTGCCAGCGGACGGGGATACAATCAGCCCCAGCATTTT.